Below are 32 T cell receptor beta chains sequenced from a single sample in a study of patients with pleural tuberculosis. MiXCR, run by TCRdb on the reads, gives a single entry per CDR3 protein. There are about 50,000 distinct CDR3 sequences in the sample; about 6.8% occur only once, and 16% lies in the top ten. The source is a human donor with pleural tuberculosis.

A remark on this clonotype: One junction end does not reproduce the germline sequence, and a read error may be involved. The CDR3 sequence is CASSLVADQPHHF. In nucleotides, the CDR3 is TGTGCCAGCAGTCTCGTTGCGGACCAGCCCCACCATTTT. The chain employs TRBV27 and TRBJ1-5; D gene ambiguous. Looked up from germline, CDR1 is MNHEY and CDR2 is SMNVEV (reference sequence). The CDR3 has 13 amino acids.

This clonotype was counted only a few times. The V and J genes are TRBV12-3 or TRBV12-4 and TRBJ2-7; D may be TRBD1 or TRBD2 (5 bases each). CDR3 length: 14 residues. Trimming took off 1 base at V and 4 bases at J, with 11 bases between the two ends. This CDR3 reads CASSLGPREYEQYF. The CDR3 DNA follows: TGTGCCAGCAGTTTAGGGCCCAGGGAGTACGAGCAGTACTTC.

This clonotype was counted many times. The chain combines TRBV6-5 with TRBJ2-1; D is uncertain. The CDR3 has 14 amino acids. V was pared by 2 bases and J by 5 bases, with 10 bases between. CDR1 and CDR2 (germline): MNHEY, SVGAGI. The CDR3 DNA sequence: TGTGCCAGCAGTTACGGAAGGCCAAACAATGAGCAGTTCTTC. Translation: CASSYGRPNNEQFF.

This clonotype was counted at least ten times. The V call is TRBV25-1, the J call TRBJ1-1; a possible D gene is TRBD1 (5 bases). Germline V CDR1 and CDR2: MGHDK, SYGVNS. The V end was cut by 5 bases, the J end by 10 bases, with 14 bases between. The CDR3 sequence is 12 residues long. The CDR3 DNA reads TGTGCCAGCAGTCCGACCGGGGCGAGAGCTTTCTTT. Translation gives CASSPTGARAFF.

Notes on this clonotype: With a much larger clone just one base away, this may be a read error. Given the absence of the conserved phenylalanine or tryptophan at the CDR3 end, a read error is likely. The genes are TRBV29-1 and TRBJ2-1; no reliable D call. The V end lost 3 bases, the J end lost 6 bases, and 6 bases lay between the germline ends. This CDR3 has 11 amino acids. The germline V gene encodes CDR1 SQVTM and CDR2 ANQGSEA. CDR3 nucleotide sequence: TGCAGCGTTGACAGCACCAATGAGCAGTTCTCC. It encodes CSVDSTNEQFS.

This clonotype was seen repeatedly, ten times or more. The rearrangement uses TRBV2 and TRBJ1-2, with 8 bases aligning to TRBD1. CDR3 length: 14 residues. After removal of 4 bases from V and 2 bases from J, the junction contained 3 bases not matched to a gene. CDR1 SNHLY and CDR2 FYNNEI come from the germline V gene. CDR3: CASSGDRTNYGYTF. Here the CDR3 DNA reads TGTGCCAGCAGTGGGGACAGGACCAACTATGGCTACACCTTC. The full variable domain, rest sourced from reference TRBV2 and TRBJ1-2, is EPEVTQTPSHQVTQMGQEVILRCVPISNHLYFYWYRQILGQKVEFLVSFYNNEISEKSEIFDDQFSVERPDGSNFTLKIRSTKLEDSAMYFCASSGDRTNYGYTFGSGTRLTVV.

This clonotype has a count of ten or more. This sequence joins TRBV19 and TRBJ2-1; D not certain. Trimming left V 3 bases short and J 10 bases short, with 13 bases between. CDR1 and CDR2 from the germline V gene are LNHDA and SQIVND (reference sequence). The CDR3 is made up of 13 amino acids. The CDR3 reads CASSMSAGQEQFF. CDR3 sequence (DNA): TGTGCCAGTAGTATGTCGGCTGGTCAAGAGCAGTTCTTC.

Worth noting for this clonotype: A much larger clone is a single base away; this may be a read error. This chain joins TRBV2 and TRBJ2-1; tentatively, D is TRBD1 (5 bases). This CDR3 has 13 amino acids. Germline V gives CDR1 SNHLY, CDR2 FYNNEI. Trimming removed 2 bases from V and 6 bases from J, with 8 bases in between. The CDR3 loop reads CASSEQGVNEQFF. The CDR3, as DNA: TGTGCCAGCAGTGAACAAGGGGTCAATGAGCAGTTCTTC.

This chain uses TRBV19 with TRBJ2-3; a possible D gene is TRBD2 (6 bases). The CDR3 extends over 12 amino acids. Trimming took off 5 bases at V and 10 bases at J, with 13 bases between the two ends. CDR1 and CDR2 (germline): LNHDA, SQIVND (reference sequence). CDR3 sequence: CASSSRGEAQYF. CDR3 nucleotide sequence: TGTGCCAGTAGTTCACGAGGGGAGGCGCAGTATTTT.

This clonotype was seen at least ten times. This CDR3 is CASRYSDRAASPLHF. In DNA, the CDR3 is TGTGCCAGCAGGTATAGCGACAGGGCGGCTTCACCCCTCCACTTT. The chain carries TRBV3-1 and TRBJ1-6; 7 nucleotides agree with TRBD1. Germline CDR1 LGHDT, CDR2 YNNKEL (reference sequence). CDR3 length: 15 amino acids. Germline trimming cut 6 bases from V and 9 bases from J; bases unmatched to any gene: 11.

This clonotype was seen ten or more times. V and J are TRBV27 and TRBJ2-1; no firm D call. Trimming took 4 bases from V and 1 from J, leaving 11 bases between them. The CDR3 is made up of 15 amino acids. CDR1 is MNHEY and CDR2 is SMNVEV in the germline V gene (reference sequence). CDR3 in DNA: TGTGCCAGCAGTTCGAGCGTGAGATCCTACAATGAGCAGTTCTTC. It translates to CASSSSVRSYNEQFF.

The table lists this clonotype with many counts. Mismatch with germline at one junction end may stem from a read error. This chain joins TRBV20-1 and TRBJ1-5, with a tentative D call TRBD1 (5 bases). This CDR3 region has 15 residues. Germline values: CDR1 DFQATT, CDR2 SNEGSKA (reference sequence). The DNA of the CDR3 is TGCAGTGCTAGACAGGAGACAGAAGTCAATCAGCTCCAGCATTTT. Protein: CSARQETEVNQLQHF.

This clonotype was seen at least ten times. The V call is TRBV2, the J call TRBJ1-6; D unclear. Germline CDR1 SNHLY, CDR2 FYNNEI. The V end lost 5 bases, the J end lost 4 bases, and 15 bases lay between the germline ends. This CDR3 has 16 amino acids. As DNA, the CDR3 is TGTGCCAGCAGTAAAGAGACGGGGTTTTATAATTCACCCCTCCACTTT. Its translation: CASSKETGFYNSPLHF.

This clonotype was counted between two and nine times. V gene TRBV11-2 combines with J gene TRBJ2-3, with 7 bases matching TRBD2. Germline CDR1 SGHAT, CDR2 FQNNGV. J gave up 0 bases and V 3 bases, and 3 bases lay outside the gene matches. The CDR3 covers 15 residues. CDR3 DNA sequence: TGTGCCAGCAGCTTCTCTAGCGGTAGCACAGATACGCAGTATTTT. Its protein is CASSFSSGSTDTQYF.

This chain uses TRBV12-3 or TRBV12-4 with TRBJ2-7; no firm D call. The CDR3 totals 12 residues. Trimming removed 6 bases from V and 4 bases from J, with 10 bases in between. CDR3: CASSPQTYEQYF. The CDR3, as DNA: TGTGCCAGCAGCCCCCAAACTTACGAGCAGTACTTC.

Many counts were recorded for this clonotype. V usage is TRBV6-1 and J usage is TRBJ2-7; D is unresolved. Germline CDR1 and CDR2: MNHNS and SASEGT. V was clipped by 7 bases and J by 0 bases, with 13 bases between them. The CDR3 runs 14 residues. CDR3 coding DNA: TGTGCCAGCAAGCCACGCGGCTACTCCTACGAGCAGTACTTC. This translates into CASKPRGYSYEQYF.

As concerns this clonotype: A much larger clone lies a single base off, so this may be a read error. CDR3 sequence (DNA): TGTGCCGGCAGGGACAGAATTTACGAGCAGTACTTC. Protein sequence: CAGRDRIYEQYF. The chain couples TRBV6-1 to TRBJ2-7, with 7 bases aligning to TRBD1. From germline, CDR1 is MNHNS and CDR2 SASEGT. The CDR3 is 12 amino acids.

CDR3 amino acids: CASSEIDSTYEQYF. The CDR3 DNA reads as TGCGCCAGCAGTGAGATTGACTCCACCTACGAGCAGTACTTC. J is TRBJ2-7 and V is TRBV10-2; no firm D call. In germline, CDR1 is WSHSY, CDR2 SAAADI. Deletions cut 2 bases from V and 2 bases from J, with 10 bases between. CDR3 length equals 14 residues.

Ten or more counts support this clonotype. DNA of the CDR3: TGTGCCAGCAGCCCCCATCAAGGACTAGGGAACACTGAAGCTTTCTTT. Amino acid sequence: CASSPHQGLGNTEAFF. The rearrangement uses TRBV14 and TRBJ1-1; the D is unclear. Trimming took 4 bases from V and 1 from J, leaving 16 bases between them. Germline assignment: CDR1 SGHDN and CDR2 FVKESK. The length of the CDR3 is 16 residues.

This sequence joins TRBV29-1 and TRBJ1-2, with D perhaps TRBD1 (5 bases). The CDR3 is 14 amino acids. Germline CDR1 is SQVTM and CDR2 is ANQGSEA. Trimming took off 7 bases at V and 5 bases at J, with 20 bases between the two ends. Here the CDR3 DNA reads TGCAGCGCCTATGGGGATTTATCAGGGTATGGCTACACCTTC. As protein: CSAYGDLSGYGYTF.

At least ten counts were recorded for this clonotype. DNA for the CDR3: TGTGCCAGCTCCGAGGTGAACACTGAAGCTTTCTTT. As protein: CASSEVNTEAFF. The V and J genes are TRBV18 and TRBJ1-1; D is ambiguous. V lost 6 bases to trimming and J lost 0 bases, with 5 bases between them. The CDR3 has 12 residues. Germline V lookup: CDR1 KGHSH, CDR2 LQKENI.

This chain connects TRBV11-2 to TRBJ2-3, with 7 bases identical to TRBD2. Per the germline V gene, CDR1 is SGHAT and CDR2 is FQNNGV. With 5 bases clipped from V and 2 bases from J, the junction kept 7 bases outside the gene matches. This CDR3 contains 15 residues. CDR3 in amino acids: CASSPRAGPTDTQYF. CDR3 DNA sequence: TGTGCCAGCAGCCCTAGAGCGGGGCCCACAGATACGCAGTATTTT.

This clonotype was detected only a few times. This chain links TRBV12-3 or TRBV12-4 with TRBJ2-3; D perhaps matches TRBD2 (6 bases). V was cut by 3 bases and J by 1 base, with 14 bases left in between. The CDR3 has 16 residues. The CDR3, as DNA: TGTGCCAGCAGTTTTCCCCAGGCTAGCGGCACAGATACGCAGTATTTT. Amino acids: CASSFPQASGTDTQYF.

Of note for this clonotype: Given the absence of the conserved phenylalanine or tryptophan at the CDR3 end, a read error is likely. Because the CDR3's place on the DNA is in doubt, the DNA is left out and the CDR3 is given as listed by TCRdb. The V call is TRBV28, the J call TRBJ2-5; TRBD1 is the table's D call, not checked against the DNA. The CDR3 has 13 residues if both end residues are counted. Germline lookup yields CDR1 MDHEN and CDR2 SYDVKM. The CDR3 spells CASSTGTGYEQYL.

At least ten counts were recorded for this clonotype. The chain uses TRBV10-3 and TRBJ2-6; 12 positions match TRBD1. Losses at the gene ends were 5 bases for V and 2 bases for J; bases not matched to a gene: 4. Germline loops: CDR1 ENHRY, CDR2 SYGVKD. This CDR3 region has 17 residues. CDR3 in amino acids: CAISPGQGAAGANVLTF. In DNA, the CDR3 is TGTGCCATCAGTCCGGGACAGGGGGCGGCTGGGGCCAACGTCCTGACTTTC.

This clonotype was counted ten times or more. This chain uses TRBV28 with TRBJ2-1, with TRBD1 as a possible D gene (6 bases). This CDR3 contains 15 residues. The V and J ends lost 5 bases and 6 bases respectively, with 17 bases between them. The V gene's germline CDR1 is MDHEN and CDR2 SYDVKM. The CDR3 loop is CASSAAPRDINEQFF. The CDR3 bases are TGTGCCAGCAGTGCCGCCCCCCGGGACATCAATGAGCAGTTCTTC.

This clonotype showed up just a few times. This could be a read error, since a much larger clone is one nucleotide away. The rearrangement uses TRBV20-1 and TRBJ1-1; perhaps TRBD1 as D (5 bases). Germline V gives CDR1 DFQATT, CDR2 SNEGSKA (reference sequence). This CDR3 contains 15 residues. For the CDR3, the DNA is TGCGGTGCTAGAAGGGGTGGCTTTCAGAACACTGAAGCTTTCTTT. It translates to CGARRGGFQNTEAFF.

Comments on this clonotype: A read error may be the cause here, since a much bigger clone is one base away. The genes are TRBV12-3 or TRBV12-4 and TRBJ2-3; D may match TRBD1 or TRBD2 (5 bases each). The V and J ends lost 0 bases and 10 bases respectively, with 14 bases between them. CDR3 length: 14 residues. The CDR3 region has the DNA TGTGCCAGCAGTTTAGCCGGGACCGAGTATGCGCAGTATTTT. Encoded protein: CASSLAGTEYAQYF.

This clonotype was seen at least ten times. The chain recombines TRBV3-2 with TRBJ2-5. TRBV3-2 is a pseudogene segment. This CDR3 contains 12 residues. The CDR3 DNA sequence: TGTGCCAGCAGCCGGAACCAAGAGACCCAGTACTTC. Translated: CASSRNQETQYF.

With respect to this clonotype: A much larger clonotype is one base distant, so this may be a read error. V is TRBV29-1 and J is TRBJ1-1; no definite D call. Per the germline V gene, CDR1 is SQVTM and CDR2 is ANQGSEA. This CDR3 contains 13 residues. In DNA form, the CDR3 reads TGCGGCGTCCCTTTCGACACGGACACTGAAGCTTTCTTT. It encodes CGVPFDTDTEAFF.

This clonotype has only a few counts. This rearrangement joins TRBV7-8 to TRBJ2-5; 7 bases align to TRBD2. The CDR3 extends over 14 amino acids. J lost 4 bases, V lost 5 bases, and 7 bases had no gene match. CDR1 SGHVS and CDR2 FQNEAQ come from the germline V gene. The CDR3 region is CASSLGGGLETQYF. The DNA for the CDR3 is TGTGCCAGCAGCCTGGGGGGAGGGCTAGAGACCCAGTACTTC.

The rearrangement joins TRBV11-1 to TRBJ1-2; 10 bases match TRBD1. This CDR3 comprises 14 residues. The germline CDR1 and CDR2 sequences are SGHAT and FQDESV (reference sequence). The trim removed 5 bases at V and 6 bases at J, leaving 6 bases unmatched. The chain's CDR3 is CASSRGQGKDGYTF. The DNA for the CDR3 is TGTGCCAGCAGCCGGGGACAGGGGAAAGATGGCTACACCTTC.